This passage covers 25 T cell receptor beta chains from one sample sequenced in a study of blood T cell repertoires in COVID-19. Produced via immunoSEQ multiplex PCR; TCRdb's table is partial and in-frame only. The sample carries 140,000 to 150,000 clones, about 76% recorded once. The sequencing input was peripheral blood. Receptors were obtained from a human donor in a cohort sampled during active COVID-19.

This rearrangement joins TRBV10-3 to TRBJ2-5; 7 bases are a match to TRBD2. CDR3 length equals 15 residues. Trimming took 3 bases from V and 5 from J; bases not matched to a gene: 9. CDR1 ENHRY and CDR2 SYGVKD come from the germline V gene. The CDR3, as DNA: TGTGCCATCAGTGACCCCAAGCTAGCGGTTGAGACCCAGTACTTC. This sequence encodes CAISDPKLAVETQYF.

This chain uses TRBV24-1 with TRBJ2-7; 9 bases match TRBD1. Unmatched junction bases numbered 10, after V lost 2 bases and J lost 3 bases. CDR1 KGHDR and CDR2 SFDVKD come from the germline V gene. The CDR3 has 17 amino acids. The CDR3 sequence: CATSDWARDRVSYEQYF. The CDR3 bases are TGTGCCACCAGTGATTGGGCACGGGACAGGGTGAGCTACGAGCAGTACTTC.

The chain links TRBV7-9 to TRBJ1-2, with D maybe TRBD1 (5 bases). CDR3 length: 14 residues. Germline CDR1 and CDR2: SEHNR and FQNEAQ (reference sequence). V gave up 1 base and J gave up 7 bases, with 13 bases separating them. The CDR3 DNA reads TGTGCCAGCAGCTTAGAGGGGAGGTTAGGTGGCTACACCTTC. It yields the protein CASSLEGRLGGYTF.

The chain is built from TRBV6-5 and TRBJ2-7, with 8 bases aligning to TRBD1. The CDR3 extends over 15 amino acids. Germline V CDR1 and CDR2: MNHEY, SVGAGI. Unmatched junction bases numbered 13, after V lost 6 bases and J lost 6 bases. CDR3 nucleotides: TGTGCCAGCAGCCACGACCCGGGACAGGCGGGCGAGCAGTACTTC. Translation gives CASSHDPGQAGEQYF.

The J gene is TRBJ2-5, the V gene TRBV21-1; the table calls TRBD2, which could not be checked here. TRBV21-1 is a listed pseudogene. CDR3 length: 17 residues. CDR3 residues: CASSKVGRLGEEETQYF. DNA of the CDR3: TGTGCCAGCAGCAAAGTTGGGCGACTAGGGGAGGAAGAGACCCAGTACTTC.

The chain couples TRBV4-2 to TRBJ2-7; 7 bases align to TRBD2. The V segment lost 1 base and the J segment 2 bases; nucleotides outside the gene matches: 2. Per germline, CDR1 LGHNA and CDR2 YNFKEQ. The CDR3 consists of 14 residues. DNA of the CDR3: TGTGCCAGCAGCCAAGTGAGCGGGACCTACGAGCAGTACTTC. This translates into CASSQVSGTYEQYF.

This chain links TRBV19 with TRBJ1-5, with a weak D call TRBD1 (5 bases). V was shortened by 4 bases and J by 4 bases, with 5 bases between the two germline ends. CDR1 LNHDA and CDR2 SQIVND come from the germline V gene (reference sequence). This CDR3 comprises 12 residues. For the CDR3, the DNA is TGTGCCAGTAGTAACAGGAATCAGCCCCAGCATTTT. Protein sequence: CASSNRNQPQHF.

The chain uses TRBV5-1 and TRBJ2-5; the match to TRBD2 covers 7 bases. CDR3 length equals 14 residues. V lost 4 bases and J lost 5; bases outside the gene matches: 8. CDR1 and CDR2 (germline): SGHRS, YFSETQ. DNA of the CDR3: TGCGCCAGCAGCCCCCGCGCGGGGGATGAGACCCAGTACTTC. This sequence encodes CASSPRAGDETQYF.

The rearrangement uses TRBV3-1 (or the pseudogene TRBV3-2) and TRBJ2-5, with a possible D match to TRBD1 (5 bases). Trimming took 2 bases from V and 1 from J, leaving 8 bases between them. The CDR3 has 14 residues. CDR1 and CDR2 (germline): LGHDT, YNNKEL (reference sequence). Here the CDR3 reads CASSQLTAQETQYF. CDR3 DNA sequence: TGTGCCAGCAGCCAACTGACAGCCCAAGAGACCCAGTACTTC.

The CDR3 here is CASSYSLGGITDTQYF. The CDR3 DNA reads TGTGCCAGCAGTTACTCTTTGGGGGGGATCACAGATACGCAGTATTTT. The chain has TRBV6-2 or TRBV6-3 and TRBJ2-3; 7 bases line up with TRBD2. CDR3 length: 16 amino acids. J lost 2 bases, V lost 0 bases, and 5 bases had no gene match. Looked up from germline, CDR1 is MNHEY and CDR2 is SVGEGT.

V and J are TRBV5-1 and TRBJ2-1; 7 positions match TRBD1. Germline V gives CDR1 SGHRS, CDR2 YFSETQ. This CDR3 is 18 amino acids long. Trimming at V came to 5 bases and at J to 5 bases, leaving 19 bases not matched to a gene. CDR3 sequence reads: CASSLIGGNLGTHNEQFF. Written as DNA, the CDR3 is TGCGCCAGCAGTTTAATAGGGGGCAACTTGGGTACACACAATGAGCAGTTCTTC.

The chain joins TRBV5-1 to TRBJ1-1; maybe TRBD1 (6 bases). Germline V gene data show CDR1 as SGHRS and CDR2 as YFSETQ. The CDR3 spans 15 residues. Deletions cut 0 bases from V and 4 bases from J, with 13 bases between. In DNA form, the CDR3 reads TGCGCCAGCAGCTTGGGGGCAGGGGATGCCACTGAAGCTTTCTTT. The encoded protein is CASSLGAGDATEAFF.

In regard to this clone: One end of the junction varies from germline; a read error may be responsible. The V gene is TRBV2, the J gene TRBJ2-7, with a possible D match to TRBD1 (6 bases). This CDR3 is built from 11 residues. Germline V gene sequence: CDR1 SNHLY, CDR2 FYNNEI. The CDR3 coding sequence is TGTGCCAGCGGTCGCCAGGGGCTGTTGAACTTC. Translation gives CASGRQGLLNF. The variable domain in full, completed from reference TRBV2 and TRBJ2-7, reads EPEVTQTPSHQVTQMGQEVILRCVPISNHLYFYWYRQILGQKVEFLVSFYNNEISEKSEIFDDQFSVERPDGSNFTLKIRSTKLEDSAMYFCASGRQGLLNFGPGTRLTVT.

This sequence joins TRBV18 and TRBJ2-3, with D possibly being TRBD2 (5 bases). The CDR3 runs 14 residues. Germline V gene data show CDR1 as KGHSH and CDR2 as LQKENI. Between the trimmed V and J ends, which lost 6 bases and 2 bases, there was a span of 12 bases. The CDR3 here is CASSSGLSTDTQYF. The CDR3 DNA follows: TGTGCCAGCTCCTCCGGACTCTCCACAGATACGCAGTATTTT.

By share, this clone counts as medium-sized. V is TRBV28 and J is TRBJ2-7; 9 bases are shared with TRBD2. The CDR3 is 15 amino acids. V shed 6 bases and J 0 bases; nucleotides not matched to a gene: 6. Germline CDR1 and CDR2: MDHEN and SYDVKM. The CDR3 sequence is CASSASGNPSYEQYF. As DNA, the CDR3 is TGTGCCAGCAGCGCTAGCGGGAACCCCTCCTACGAGCAGTACTTC.

The chain employs TRBV7-2 and TRBJ2-1; D call uncertain. CDR3 length equals 15 residues. Trimming took off 5 bases at V and 0 bases at J, with 11 bases between the two ends. CDR1 is SGHTA, CDR2 FQGNSA, per germline. The CDR3 region is CASSISSSSYNEQFF. CDR3 DNA: TGTGCCAGCAGCATATCCTCCAGCTCCTACAATGAGCAGTTCTTC.

V gene TRBV5-4 combines with J gene TRBJ1-3, with no clear D. Germline CDR1 and CDR2: SGHNT and YYREEE (reference sequence). The CDR3 runs to 13 residues. Trimming took off 0 bases at V and 8 bases at J, with 9 bases between the two ends. The CDR3 DNA reads as TGTGCCAGCAGCTTGGGTAGCCGGGACACCATATATTTT. It encodes CASSLGSRDTIYF.

The chain recombines TRBV28 with TRBJ2-7, with 9 bases aligning to TRBD1. The ends lost 5 bases at V and 2 bases at J; junction bases unmatched: 4. The CDR3 spans 14 residues. CDR1 and CDR2 (germline): MDHEN, SYDVKM. The CDR3 coding sequence is TGTGCCAGCAGTACCCGGACAGGGGCCTACGAGCAGTACTTC. It is translated as CASSTRTGAYEQYF.

The chain joins TRBV2 to TRBJ1-2; TRBD1 matches 12 bases. CDR1 is SNHLY and CDR2 is FYNNEI in the germline V gene. The CDR3 contains 15 residues. J lost 7 bases, V lost 8 bases, and 11 bases had no gene match. In DNA, the CDR3 is TGTGCCAGCTCTACTCCGGGACAGGGGGCGCGTGGCTACACCTTC. Its protein product is CASSTPGQGARGYTF.

The chain is built from TRBV5-1 and TRBJ1-1, with TRBD1 identical over 11 bases. The CDR3 consists of 18 residues. Germline-derived CDR1 and CDR2 are SGHRS and YFSETQ. Trimming took 4 bases from V and 4 from J; bases not matched to a gene: 15. The CDR3 spells CASSPTIGQGALGTEAFF. DNA for the CDR3: TGCGCCAGCAGCCCTACAATAGGACAGGGGGCTCTAGGCACTGAAGCTTTCTTT. The whole variable domain, remainder taken from reference TRBV5-1 and TRBJ1-1, is KAGVTQTPRYLIKTRGQQVTLSCSPISGHRSVSWYQQTPGQGLQFLFEYFSETQRNKGNFPGRFSGRQFSNSRSEMNVSTLELGDSALYLCASSPTIGQGALGTEAFFGQGTRLTVV.

This sequence joins TRBV6-5 and TRBJ1-1; D unclear. This CDR3 comprises 14 residues. V lost 8 bases and J 0 bases, leaving 13 bases between the germline ends. Looked up from germline, CDR1 is MNHEY and CDR2 is SVGAGI. The CDR3 DNA reads TGTGCCAGCGCACCGGGAAGAGTGAACACTGAAGCTTTCTTT. Translation gives CASAPGRVNTEAFF.

V and J are TRBV5-8 and TRBJ2-7, with 12 bases matching TRBD2. With 4 bases clipped from V and 6 bases from J, the junction kept 5 bases outside the gene matches. The CDR3 sequence is 14 residues long. Germline V gene data show CDR1 as SGHTS and CDR2 as YDEGEE. CDR3 DNA: TGTGCCAGCAGCCTGCCTAGCGGGAGGGGCGAGCAGTACTTC. It is translated as CASSLPSGRGEQYF.

The gene calls are TRBV24-1 and TRBJ1-5, with 8 positions matching TRBD1. The CDR3 is 16 amino acids. Trimming at V came to 3 bases and at J to 6 bases, leaving 9 bases not matched to a gene. CDR1 and CDR2 (germline): KGHDR, SFDVKD. The CDR3 reads CATSDGRQGATQPQHF. In DNA form, the CDR3 reads TGTGCCACCAGTGATGGCCGGCAGGGGGCTACTCAGCCCCAGCATTTT.

The chain has TRBV6-5 and TRBJ2-2; 8 nucleotides agree with TRBD1. J lost 7 bases, V lost 2 bases, and 9 bases had no gene match. CDR3 length equals 16 residues. From germline, CDR1 is MNHEY and CDR2 SVGAGI. The CDR3 sequence: CASSYLPGGAGGELFF. DNA for the CDR3: TGTGCCAGCAGTTACCTTCCAGGGGGCGCGGGCGGGGAGCTGTTTTTT.

The chain is built from TRBV5-4 and TRBJ2-7, with a weak D call TRBD2 (5 bases). The CDR3 consists of 13 residues. The germline CDR1 and CDR2 sequences are SGHNT and YYREEE (reference sequence). V lost 0 bases to trimming and J lost 6 bases, with 10 bases between them. The CDR3, as DNA: TGTGCCAGCAGCTTGGCGGGATTGCGCGAGCAGTACTTC. Its translation: CASSLAGLREQYF.